This T cell receptor (beta chain) came from a study of shared clonotypes between healthy human individuals. Notes on the study in general: Donor clonotype sharing was expected to depend on sequencing depth. Richness estimates generally favored naive over memory subsets.

Concerning this clone: The target antigen is unknown.

Assay runs were performed at deep level. Original analysis: ImmunoSEQ junction-only sequences lacked quality scores, so their filtering differed. Profiled with immunoSEQ multiplex PCR; TCRdb holds only in-frame clones, not every one. V and J calls and clone size follow that table, whereas D and trimming were derived from the DNA. The sample comprises 2 million to 2.5 million clones, around 92% of which are singletons, and around 0.35% rests with the top ten. Germline values: CDR1 SGHRS, CDR2 YFSETQ. With 3 bases removed from V and 5 bases from J, the gap between germline ends came to 14 bases. CDR3 length: 14 residues.

The chain is built from TRBV5-1 and TRBJ1-1, with a possible D match to TRBD1 (5 bases). The sample was naive CD4+ T cells from PBMCs. Specified subset: CD45RA+ positively selected. This receptor was taken from a man aged 18 to 29 in good health. Some clones in this sample may be carry-over from other donors' samples. The CDR3 is CASSSVGGWTEAFF. CDR3 coding DNA: TGCGCCAGCAGCTCCGTGGGGGGATGGACTGAAGCTTTCTTT.